This TCR beta chain was sequenced for a study of low-dose radiotherapy and immunotherapy resistance in tumors. Study-level information: Those assigned to Cohort 2 were treated with 1 Gy per fraction every two weeks (13 Gy in total over 26 weeks). One day before radiation and immunotherapy, intravenous cyclophosphamide 200 mg/m2 was administered, with this repeated every two weeks.

This clonotype was found many times. First-strand cDNA used TRAV- and TRBV-specific primers, covering alpha and beta chains. Amplification of TCRs used a constant-region primer and V-primer adapter for 20 PCR cycles. TCRdb used MiXCR to reprocess the reads, holding one entry per CDR3 protein. The profile covers 60,000 or so distinct CDR3 sequences, with approximately 25% appearing a single time and 6.5% to 8% taken by the ten largest. The length of the CDR3 is 14 residues. CDR1 and CDR2 from the germline V gene are SGHTA and FQGNSA. Trimming left V 3 bases short and J 2 bases short, with 9 bases between. Stated time point: before trial treatment. Donors received a regimen that comprised nivolumab, ipilimumab, aspirin, low-dose cyclophosphamide and low-dose radiotherapy.

This clonotype was sampled from a male donor with rectosigmoid adenocarcinoma. V usage is TRBV7-2 and J usage is TRBJ2-3; D may be TRBD1 or TRBD2 (5 bases each). The source was PBMCs, collected before treatment. The CDR3, as DNA: TGTGCCAGCAGCTTTTCGGGGCCCACAGATACGCAGTATTTT. Protein sequence: CASSFSGPTDTQYF.